A single sample gave rise to the 21 T cell receptor beta chains below, sequenced in a study of blood T cell repertoires in COVID-19. TCRdb keeps only in-frame clones here, not all; method: immunoSEQ multiplex PCR. The sample contains about 63,000 clones, 79% of which appear only once. The sample consisted of peripheral blood. The receptors come from a human donor in a cohort sampled during active COVID-19.

Here the CDR3 DNA reads TGTGCCAGCAGCCAAGGGCTGGCGCGGGAGATTGGGCCCGTTGAGCAGTTCTTC. Amino acids: CASSQGLAREIGPVEQFF. The chain is built from TRBV4-2 and TRBJ2-1; 7 bases align to TRBD2. The CDR3 extends over 18 amino acids. The trim removed 1 base at V and 9 bases at J, leaving 18 bases unmatched. The germline CDR1 and CDR2 sequences are LGHNA and YNFKEQ.

The J gene is TRBJ1-2, the V gene TRBV28; D possibly corresponds to TRBD1 (6 bases). Looked up from germline, CDR1 is MDHEN and CDR2 is SYDVKM. This CDR3 has 17 residues. V shed 5 bases and J shed 3 bases, with 22 bases lying between them. The CDR3 coding sequence is TGTGCCAGCAGTATAGACTTAAGGGGGGGTCTCGACTATGGCTACACCTTC. This encodes CASSIDLRGGLDYGYTF.

This clone was picked up a small number of times. This chain connects TRBV30 to TRBJ2-7; possibly TRBD1 for D (6 bases). The CDR3 consists of 13 residues. Between the trimmed V and J ends, which lost 4 bases and 3 bases, there was a span of 13 bases. CDR1 is GTSNPN and CDR2 is SVGIG in the germline V gene (reference sequence). The CDR3 reads CAWMGTPIYEQYF. CDR3 in DNA: TGTGCCTGGATGGGGACACCTATCTACGAGCAGTACTTC.

CDR3 loop: CASSQLPGRGETQYF. CDR3 nucleotide sequence: TGTGCCAGCAGCCAACTACCGGGCAGGGGCGAGACCCAGTACTTC. This chain links TRBV16 with TRBJ2-5; a possible D gene is TRBD1 (6 bases). V lost 2 bases and J 5 bases, leaving 15 bases between the germline ends. The CDR3 has 15 amino acids. Germline V gene sequence: CDR1 KGHSY, CDR2 FQNENV.

This clone was found once. V usage is TRBV5-4 and J usage is TRBJ2-5, with 8 positions matching TRBD2. Germline V lookup: CDR1 SGHNT, CDR2 YYREEE (reference sequence). This CDR3 contains 15 residues. The V gene end was trimmed by 2 bases and the J gene end by 5 bases; junction bases not matched to a gene: 8. CDR3 residues: CASSLGTSPRETQYF. The CDR3 DNA sequence: TGTGCCAGCAGCTTAGGGACTAGTCCGCGGGAGACCCAGTACTTC.

The V gene is TRBV5-1, the J gene TRBJ2-2, with D unresolved. Germline lookup yields CDR1 SGHRS and CDR2 YFSETQ. CDR3 length: 15 residues. The V and J ends lost 0 bases and 1 base respectively, with 7 bases between them. The CDR3 spells CASSLVMRNTGELFF. In nucleotides, the CDR3 is TGCGCCAGCAGCTTGGTAATGAGGAACACCGGGGAGCTGTTTTTT.

The chain combines TRBV25-1 with TRBJ2-4; 9 bases are shared with TRBD1. J lost 3 bases, V lost 2 bases, and 5 bases had no gene match. CDR3 size: 16 residues. CDR1 is MGHDK, CDR2 SYGVNS, per germline. The CDR3 sequence is CASSEGQGMGKNIQYF. Written as DNA, the CDR3 is TGTGCCAGCAGTGAAGGACAGGGGATGGGCAAAAACATTCAGTACTTC.

The chain uses TRBV19 and TRBJ1-1, with a weak D call TRBD1 (6 bases). The CDR3 is 14 amino acids. V lost 5 bases, J lost 1 base, and 11 bases lay in between. CDR1 and CDR2 from the germline V gene are LNHDA and SQIVND (reference sequence). The CDR3 loop reads CASSFPQGNTEAFF. The DNA of the CDR3 is TGTGCCAGTAGTTTCCCACAGGGGAACACTGAAGCTTTCTTT.

CDR3 protein: CASSLSREIDTEAFF. The CDR3 DNA follows: TGTGCCAGCAGCCTCAGCAGGGAAATCGACACTGAAGCTTTCTTT. V gene TRBV3-1 (or the pseudogene TRBV3-2) combines with J gene TRBJ1-1; possibly TRBD1 for D (5 bases). The CDR3 extends over 15 amino acids. Germline loops: CDR1 LGHDT, CDR2 YNNKEL (reference sequence). Trimming stripped 4 bases from V and 3 bases from J, with 15 bases between.

The genes are TRBV7-3 and TRBJ2-2; D call uncertain. Germline CDR1 reads SGHTA; CDR2 reads FQGTGA. Trimming cost V 3 bases and J 5 bases, with 7 bases left between them. The CDR3 has 13 amino acids. The CDR3, as DNA: TGTGCCAGCAGCTTTCCCCCGACCGGGGAGCTGTTTTTT. It encodes CASSFPPTGELFF.

The chain links TRBV18 to TRBJ2-3, with 9 bases that match TRBD1. V lost 3 bases, J lost 4 bases, and 2 bases stayed unmatched. The CDR3 loop spans 14 amino acids. Germline V gene data show CDR1 as KGHSH and CDR2 as LQKENI. The CDR3 protein is CASSPGQGPDTQYF. The DNA of the CDR3 is TGTGCCAGCTCACCGGGACAGGGACCAGATACGCAGTATTTT.

CDR3 sequence: CASSFPGTSGSSYNEQFF. The CDR3 DNA follows: TGTGCCAGCAGCTTCCCGGGGACTAGCGGGAGCTCCTACAATGAGCAGTTCTTC. J is TRBJ2-1 and V is TRBV7-8, with TRBD2 matching 14 bases. Germline-derived CDR1 and CDR2 are SGHVS and FQNEAQ. The CDR3 is 18 amino acids. V lost 3 bases and J lost 0; bases outside the gene matches: 4.

The V and J genes are TRBV5-5 and TRBJ2-2, with D perhaps TRBD1 (6 bases). Looked up from germline, CDR1 is SGHKS and CDR2 is YYEKEE (reference sequence). The V end was cut by 2 bases, the J end by 5 bases, with 13 bases between. This CDR3 spans 15 amino acids. CDR3 loop: CASSLIGGNTGELFF. DNA of the CDR3: TGTGCCAGCAGCTTAATAGGGGGAAATACCGGGGAGCTGTTTTTT.

The J gene is TRBJ2-3, the V gene TRBV30; tentative D call: TRBD2 (7 bases). Germline V lookup: CDR1 GTSNPN, CDR2 SVGIG (reference sequence). The V end was cut by 4 bases, the J end by 1 base, with 12 bases between. This CDR3 has 14 residues. The CDR3 DNA reads TGTGCCTGGAATGGGGGGGCCCGCACAGATACGCAGTATTTT. Encoded protein: CAWNGGARTDTQYF.

This chain connects TRBV7-2 to TRBJ2-1; 7 bases align to TRBD1. Germline loops: CDR1 SGHTA, CDR2 FQGNSA. With 1 base clipped from V and 5 bases from J, the junction kept 8 bases outside the gene matches. This CDR3 is 16 amino acids long. The CDR3 nucleotides are TGTGCCAGCAGCTTAGGAGGGGACAGACCTAACAATGAGCAGTTCTTC. Residues: CASSLGGDRPNNEQFF.

V and J are TRBV27 and TRBJ1-3; D gene uncertain. The V end lost 7 bases, the J end lost 4 bases, and 8 bases lay between the germline ends. From germline, CDR1 is MNHEY and CDR2 SMNVEV (reference sequence). The CDR3 sequence is 12 residues long. In DNA form, the CDR3 reads TGTGCCAGCAACCCCCAGGGAAACACCATATATTTT. It is translated as CASNPQGNTIYF.

J is TRBJ2-5 and V is TRBV29-1, with D maybe TRBD2 (6 bases). The CDR3 consists of 14 residues. The germline gives CDR1 SQVTM, CDR2 ANQGSEA. The V and J ends lost 8 bases and 2 bases respectively, with 18 bases between them. The CDR3 bases are TGCAGCATTGGAGGGCAAGGAATACAAGAGACCCAGTACTTC. Its translation is CSIGGQGIQETQYF.

This clone is categorized as medium-sized. The rearrangement uses TRBV6-6 and TRBJ1-1; D is unresolved. Germline V CDR1 and CDR2: MNHNY, SVGAGI (reference sequence). The ends were cut back, 4 bases at V and 1 base at J, with 7 bases in the middle. The CDR3 is 13 amino acids. Here the CDR3 reads CASSSFRNTEAFF. The CDR3, as DNA: TGTGCCAGCAGTTCCTTTCGGAACACTGAAGCTTTCTTT.

The chain uses TRBV18 and TRBJ2-7, with 7 bases fitting TRBD1. Germline V gene sequence: CDR1 KGHSH, CDR2 LQKENI. The V gene end was trimmed by 4 bases and the J gene end by 6 bases; junction bases not matched to a gene: 3. This CDR3 has 12 residues. This CDR3 is CASSRQGSEQYF. The CDR3 region has the DNA TGTGCCAGCTCACGACAGGGAAGCGAGCAGTACTTC.

The chain joins TRBV29-1 to TRBJ2-3, with no clear D. Germline assignment: CDR1 SQVTM and CDR2 ANQGSEA. The CDR3 totals 12 residues. V was pared by 3 bases and J by 2 bases, with 6 bases between. CDR3: CSVEPTTDTQYF. In DNA, the CDR3 is TGCAGCGTTGAGCCTACCACAGATACGCAGTATTTT.

The chain recombines TRBV4-1 with TRBJ2-3; D might be TRBD1 (5 bases). Trimming removed 3 bases from V and 0 bases from J, with 19 bases in between. CDR3 length: 18 amino acids. The germline V gene encodes CDR1 MGHRA and CDR2 YSYEKL. The CDR3 spells CASSHPMGQAKSTDTQYF. CDR3 DNA sequence: TGCGCCAGCAGCCACCCCATGGGGCAGGCTAAAAGCACAGATACGCAGTATTTT.